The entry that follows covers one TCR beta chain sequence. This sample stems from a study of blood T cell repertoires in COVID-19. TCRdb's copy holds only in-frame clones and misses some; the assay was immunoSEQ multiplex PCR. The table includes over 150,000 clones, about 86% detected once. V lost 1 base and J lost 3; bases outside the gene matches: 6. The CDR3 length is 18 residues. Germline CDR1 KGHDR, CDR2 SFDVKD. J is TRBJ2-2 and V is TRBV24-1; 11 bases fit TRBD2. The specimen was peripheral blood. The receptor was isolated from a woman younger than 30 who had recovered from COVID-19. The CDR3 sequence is CATSDLRLAGRYTGELFF. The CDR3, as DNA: TGTGCCACCAGTGATTTACGACTAGCGGGGCGATACACCGGGGAGCTGTTTTTT.